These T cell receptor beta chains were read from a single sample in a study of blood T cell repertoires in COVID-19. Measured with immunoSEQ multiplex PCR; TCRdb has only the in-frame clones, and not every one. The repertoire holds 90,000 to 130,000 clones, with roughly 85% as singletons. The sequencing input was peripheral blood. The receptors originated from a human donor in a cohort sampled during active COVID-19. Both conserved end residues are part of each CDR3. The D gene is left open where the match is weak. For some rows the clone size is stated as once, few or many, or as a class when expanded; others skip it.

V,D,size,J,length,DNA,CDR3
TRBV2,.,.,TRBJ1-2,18,TGTGCCAGCAGTGAACCCCTCCCAGGGGCTTTAGCTAACTATGGCTACACCTTC,CASSEPLPGALANYGYTF
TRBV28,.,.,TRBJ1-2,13,TGTGCCAGCAGTTCAGCAGGGTTAAATGGCTACACCTTC,CASSSAGLNGYTF
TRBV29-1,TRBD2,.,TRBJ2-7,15,TGCAGCGTTGAATATAGTATTAGCGGGGGCAACGAGCAGTACTTC,CSVEYSISGGNEQYF
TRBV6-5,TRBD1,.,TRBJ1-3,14,TGTGCCAGCAGCGTAACAGGGGGCGGAAACACCATATATTTT,CASSVTGGGNTIYF
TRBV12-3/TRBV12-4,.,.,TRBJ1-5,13,TGTGCCAGCAGTACGTCTGAGATAGAGCCCCAGCATTTT,CASSTSEIEPQHF
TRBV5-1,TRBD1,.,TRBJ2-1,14,TGCGCCAGCAGCGTGACAGGGGCCTACAATGAGCAGTTCTTC,CASSVTGAYNEQFF
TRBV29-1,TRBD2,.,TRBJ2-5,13,TGCAGCACAACCGGGACTAGCGGGAGTACCCAGTACTTC,CSTTGTSGSTQYF
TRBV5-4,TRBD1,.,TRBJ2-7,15,TGTGCCAGCAGCTTGGGACAGGGATTTACGTACGAGCAGTACTTC,CASSLGQGFTYEQYF
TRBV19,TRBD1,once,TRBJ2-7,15,TGTGCCAGTAGTAGAAGACAGGGGGCTCCAGAAGAGCAGTACTTC,CASSRRQGAPEEQYF
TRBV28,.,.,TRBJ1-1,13,TGTGCCAGCACCCTACAGGGTACCACTGAAGCTTTCTTT,CASTLQGTTEAFF
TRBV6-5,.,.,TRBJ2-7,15,TGTGCCAGCAGTTACTCGCGCCCTCCCACCTACGAGCAGTACTTC,CASSYSRPPTYEQYF
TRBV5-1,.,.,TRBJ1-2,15,TGCGCCAGCAGCTTGGCCTCGGGGGGATTCTATGGCTACACCTTC,CASSLASGGFYGYTF
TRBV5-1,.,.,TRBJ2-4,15,TGCGCCAGCAGCCCCGGAGTTGGAGCCAAAAACATTCAGTACTTC,CASSPGVGAKNIQYF
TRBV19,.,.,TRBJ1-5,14,TGTGCCAGTAGTCCCAGGGAAGCTCATCAGCCCCAGCATTTT,CASSPREAHQPQHF
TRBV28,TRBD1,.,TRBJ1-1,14,TGTGCCAGCGATTCGACAGGGGGCGCGTCCGAAGCTTTCTTT,CASDSTGGASEAFF
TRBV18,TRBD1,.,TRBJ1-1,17,TGTGCCAGCTCACCACCGGGACAGGGGGCTCGGTACACTGAAGCTTTCTTT,CASSPPGQGARYTEAFF
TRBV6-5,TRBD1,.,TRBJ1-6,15,TGTGCCAGCAGTTACGGGGACAGCCAATATTCACCCCTCCACTTT,CASSYGDSQYSPLHF
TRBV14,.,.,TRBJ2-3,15,TGTGCCAGCAGCTCCGGACTCTCGGGGACAGATACGCAGTATTTT,CASSSGLSGTDTQYF
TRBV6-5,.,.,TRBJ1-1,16,TGTGCCAGCAGTTACTCCAGGCCTATACCGAACACTGAAGCTTTCTTT,CASSYSRPIPNTEAFF
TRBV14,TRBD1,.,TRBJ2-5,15,TGTGCCAGCAGCCCAGGACAGGGGGTTGGAAAGACCCAGTACTTC,CASSPGQGVGKTQYF
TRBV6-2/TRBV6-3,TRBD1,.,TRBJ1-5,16,TGTGCCAGCAGCCCCCCGGGACAGGGATCTTTTCAGCCCCAGCATTTT,CASSPPGQGSFQPQHF
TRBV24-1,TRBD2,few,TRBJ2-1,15,TGTGCCACCAGTCAGAGCGGGAGGGTTTACAATGAGCAGTTCTTC,CATSQSGRVYNEQFF
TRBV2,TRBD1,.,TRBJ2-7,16,TGTGCCAGCAGTGAAAGGAGGAGCCAGGGGGTCTACGAGCAGTACTTC,CASSERRSQGVYEQYF
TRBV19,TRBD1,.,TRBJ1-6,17,TGTGCCAGTAGTCGCCCGGGACAGGGTTTTAGTCATTCACCCCTCCACTTT,CASSRPGQGFSHSPLHF
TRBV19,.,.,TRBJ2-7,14,TGTGCCAGTAGTATAAGGGGGTACTCCTACGAGCAGTACTTC,CASSIRGYSYEQYF
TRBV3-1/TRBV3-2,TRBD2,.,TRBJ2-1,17,TGTGCCAGCAGCCACCTATTAGCGGGGGGCCCCTACAATGAGCAGTTCTTC,CASSHLLAGGPYNEQFF
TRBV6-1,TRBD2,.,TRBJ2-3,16,TGTGCCAGCAGTGCTTTAGCGGGAGGGGTCACAGATACGCAGTATTTT,CASSALAGGVTDTQYF
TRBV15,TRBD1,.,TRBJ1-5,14,TGTGCCACCAGCTGGGACAGGGGAGCTCAGCCCCAGCATTTT,CATSWDRGAQPQHF
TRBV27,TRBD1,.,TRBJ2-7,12,TGTGCCAGCAGCCTGACAGGGAACGAGCAGTACTTC,CASSLTGNEQYF
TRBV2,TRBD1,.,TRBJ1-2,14,TGTGCCAGCAGTGAAAACAGGGGTCCCTATGGCTACACCTTC,CASSENRGPYGYTF
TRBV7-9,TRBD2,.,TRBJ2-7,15,TGTGCCAGCCTGGCCGGGGTAGCGGGCTCCTACGAGCAGTACTTC,CASLAGVAGSYEQYF